A selection of T cell receptor beta chains follows, all from one sample in a study of T-cell reconstitution after alpha-beta-depleted transplantation in children. Each CDR3 protein is one row after TCRdb ran MiXCR on the PCR reads. The sample records about 500,000 distinct CDR3 sequences, over 25% being singletons. The sequences come from PBMCs from the stem cell graft donor, collected from the stem cell graft. The receptors here all came from a human donor who donated a stem cell graft to a child with aplastic anemia. The CDR3 runs from the conserved cysteine through the conserved F or W. A D gene is named only where the DNA matches it firmly. Not all rows give a size; the values are once, few, many and, for expanded clones, a class.

d_call | j_call | clone_size | v_call | cdr3_nt | cdr3_aa
TRBD1 | TRBJ2-5 | many | TRBV7-2 | TGTGCCAGCAGCTTAAGGGGGCCACAAGAGACCCAGTACTTC | CASSLRGPQETQYF
TRBD1 | TRBJ1-5 | - | TRBV7-3 | TGTGCCAGCAGCTTAGCGGACAGGCCTAATCCAAATCAGCCCCAGCATTTT | CASSLADRPNPNQPQHF
- | TRBJ1-2 | - | TRBV5-1 | TGCGCCAGCAGCACTACAGGGCCCTATGGCTACACCTTC | CASSTTGPYGYTF
TRBD2 | TRBJ2-7 | - | TRBV20-1 | TGCAGTGCTAACCAGGGAGGGGACGAGCAGTACTTC | CSANQGGDEQYF
- | TRBJ2-1 | - | TRBV21-1 | TGTGCCAGCAGCAATGATGGCAGGGGGCCGTACAATGAGCAGTTCTTC | CASSNDGRGPYNEQFF
TRBD2 | TRBJ2-5 | few | TRBV20-1 | TGCAGTGCCCCAGGACTAGCGGGAGGTGGGGAGACCCAGTACTTC | CSAPGLAGGGETQYF
- | TRBJ2-1 | - | TRBV7-9 | TGTGCCAGCAGCTTAGGGTTCGTAGATAACCCCTACAATGAGCAGTTCTTC | CASSLGFVDNPYNEQFF
- | TRBJ1-5 | few | TRBV20-1 | TGCAGTGCTGGCAGGGTTGATGAGCGCCAGCATTTT | CSAGRVDERQHF
- | TRBJ1-1 | - | TRBV30 | TGTGCCTGGAGTGTACAAGGGGGGAACACTGAAGCTTTCTTT | CAWSVQGGNTEAFF
- | TRBJ2-5 | - | TRBV11-2 | TGTGCCAGCAGCTTAGTGGGGGACCGGGGGAGAGAGACCCAGTACTTC | CASSLVGDRGRETQYF
TRBD1 | TRBJ1-1 | - | TRBV6-1 | TGTGCCAGCAAAGGACAGGGGGCGGTTGAAGCTTTCTTT | CASKGQGAVEAFF
- | TRBJ1-1 | many | TRBV6-2/TRBV6-3 | TGTGCCAGCAGTTCCCCAGGAGGGAACACTGAAGCTTTCTTT | CASSSPGGNTEAFF
- | TRBJ1-1 | - | TRBV7-8 | TGTGCCAGCAGCCCAGTCTGGGGCCCCCCCTTCGCTTTCTTT | CASSPVWGPPFAFF
TRBD2 | TRBJ2-1 | few | TRBV9 | TGTGCCAGCAGCGTAGATCCACTAGCGGGTCGCGAGCAGTTCTTC | CASSVDPLAGREQFF
TRBD1 | TRBJ2-7 | - | TRBV6-5 | TGTGCCAGCAGTTATTTCGGGACAGAAGGATCCTACGAGCAGTACTTC | CASSYFGTEGSYEQYF
TRBD1 | TRBJ1-2 | few | TRBV5-5 | TGTGCCAGCAGCTTGGGGGGGACAGGGGTTAACTATGGCTACACCTTC | CASSLGGTGVNYGYTF
TRBD2 | TRBJ2-2 | - | TRBV12-3/TRBV12-4 | TGTGCCAGCAGTACCGTAGCGGGAGGCCCCACCGGGGAGCTGTTTTTT | CASSTVAGGPTGELFF
- | TRBJ2-1 | - | TRBV20-1 | TGCAGTGCACAGAGGGCGGATGAGCAGTTCTTC | CSAQRADEQFF
- | TRBJ2-7 | few | TRBV29-1 | TGCAGCGTTGTTAAAATAGGACAGAGCTCCTACGAGCAGTACTTC | CSVVKIGQSSYEQYF
TRBD1 | TRBJ1-6 | many | TRBV29-1 | TGCAGCGTTGCGACAGGGGATAATTCACCCCTCCACTTT | CSVATGDNSPLHF
- | TRBJ2-5 | - | TRBV28 | TGTGCCAGCAGTTTTGGTGGCACCATCCAAGAGACCCAGTACTTC | CASSFGGTIQETQYF
TRBD1 | TRBJ1-1 | few | TRBV5-1 | TGCGCCAGCAGCTCGGGACAGGGGGGGAACACTGAAGCTTTCTTT | CASSSGQGGNTEAFF
- | TRBJ1-4 | - | TRBV4-3 | TGCGCCAGCAGCCACCGGACGGGGGTTAATGAAAAACTGTTTTTT | CASSHRTGVNEKLFF
- | TRBJ2-7 | - | TRBV6-2/TRBV6-3 | TGTGCCAGCAGTTACGACGGCTACTCCTACGAGCAGTACTTC | CASSYDGYSYEQYF
- | TRBJ1-1 | - | TRBV19 | TGTGCCAGTAGATTTGCCTTGAACACTGAAGCTTTCTTT | CASRFALNTEAFF
- | TRBJ2-2 | - | TRBV21-1 | TGTGCCAGCAGCAAGAGAGCGGGAACCCCTCATTTTTACACCGGGGAGCTGTTTTTT | CASSKRAGTPHFYTGELFF
- | TRBJ1-2 | - | TRBV29-1 | TGCAGCGTTGAGGGTTCGGGGGGCGCGCTCTATGGCTACACCTTC | CSVEGSGGALYGYTF
- | TRBJ1-3 | few | TRBV6-5 | TGTGCCAGCAGTTACTCATCCAGCAGGGGATTCGGAAACACCATATATTTT | CASSYSSSRGFGNTIYF
TRBD1 | TRBJ2-6 | - | TRBV27 | TGTGCCAGCCTGCCGGGACAGAATCGCTCTGGGGCCAACGTCCTGACTTTC | CASLPGQNRSGANVLTF
TRBD2 | TRBJ2-5 | few | TRBV5-1 | TGCGCCAGCAGCCCCTACGGACTAGCGGGAGTTCGGAGTGAGACCCAGTACTTC | CASSPYGLAGVRSETQYF
- | TRBJ1-5 | - | TRBV20-1 | TGCAGTGCCAGAGACGGAAACTATCAGCCCCAGCATTTT | CSARDGNYQPQHF
TRBD2 | TRBJ2-7 | - | TRBV10-3 | TGTGCCATCAGGGGGACTAGCGGGAGGGACGAGCAGTACTTC | CAIRGTSGRDEQYF
TRBD1 | TRBJ1-5 | once | TRBV19 | TGTGCCAGTAATTGGGACAGAGGTATCAATCAGCCCCAGCATTTT | CASNWDRGINQPQHF
- | TRBJ1-2 | few | TRBV18 | TGTGCCAGCTCGCCAGGCGGGTCCGGCTACACCTTC | CASSPGGSGYTF
- | TRBJ1-2 | - | TRBV6-2/TRBV6-3 | TGTGCCAGCAGTTACAGGGTTAACTATGGCTACACCTTC | CASSYRVNYGYTF
- | TRBJ2-1 | few | TRBV7-2 | TGTGCCAGCAGCCGGGGGTCCAATGAGCAGTTCTTC | CASSRGSNEQFF
- | TRBJ2-3 | few | TRBV6-1 | TGTGCCAGCAGGAGGGTTCGAACAGATACGCAGTATTTT | CASRRVRTDTQYF
- | TRBJ1-1 | - | TRBV5-5 | TGTGCCAGCAGCGAGCGGGACCGACTATCGAACACTGAAGCTTTCTTT | CASSERDRLSNTEAFF
- | TRBJ1-1 | - | TRBV4-3 | TGCGCCAGCAGCCAAGAGCCGGGCTGGGGTAACACTGAAGCTTTCTTT | CASSQEPGWGNTEAFF
- | TRBJ2-5 | - | TRBV5-1 | TGCGCCAGCAGCTATAGGGAGAGATTGGAGACCCAGTACTTC | CASSYRERLETQYF
- | TRBJ2-2 | - | TRBV5-1 | TGCGCCAGCAGCTTGGTTATAACCTCCGGGGAGCTGTTTTTT | CASSLVITSGELFF
- | TRBJ1-6 | - | TRBV28 | TGTGCCAGCAGTTCCCTTGACGACCTCCACTTT | CASSSLDDLHF
TRBD2 | TRBJ2-1 | - | TRBV7-2 | TGTGCCAGCAGCTTAGTTGGTAGCGGGACACATGAGCAGTTCTTC | CASSLVGSGTHEQFF
- | TRBJ1-1 | few | TRBV5-6 | TGTGCCAGCAGCTTGGTAACGAGATCCGTGAACACTGAAGCTTTCTTT | CASSLVTRSVNTEAFF
TRBD1 | TRBJ1-5 | few | TRBV12-3/TRBV12-4 | TGTGCCAGCAGCCACGGCCCCGGGACAGGGCGGGCTTGGAGCAATCAGCCCCAGCATTTT | CASSHGPGTGRAWSNQPQHF
- | TRBJ2-1 | once | TRBV12-3/TRBV12-4 | TGTGCCAGCAGTTTCTCGGGACCCTGGGATGAGCAGTTCTTC | CASSFSGPWDEQFF
TRBD1 | TRBJ2-7 | few | TRBV5-1 | TGCGCCAGCAGCTGGGACAGGGGGCAGGAGCAGTACTTC | CASSWDRGQEQYF
- | TRBJ2-1 | - | TRBV7-9 | TGTGCCAGCAGCCAGACCCAGGGGGGTGACCACAATGAGCAGTTCTTC | CASSQTQGGDHNEQFF
TRBD2 | TRBJ2-1 | - | TRBV6-1 | TGTGCCAGCAGACTAGCGGGGAGAGATGAGCAGTTCTTC | CASRLAGRDEQFF
- | TRBJ2-1 | few | TRBV29-1 | TGCAGCGTTAACACGCCCTACAATGAGCAGTTCTTC | CSVNTPYNEQFF
- | TRBJ2-4 | many | TRBV13 | TGTGCCAGCAGCCCCCTCTCGAGAATAGCCAAAAACATTCAGTACTTC | CASSPLSRIAKNIQYF
- | TRBJ1-1 | - | TRBV29-1 | TGCAGCTCCGCTCAGGGTGCTGAAGCTTTCTTT | CSSAQGAEAFF
- | TRBJ2-2 | - | TRBV4-3 | TGCGCCAGCAGCCAAGGGAGAACCACCGGGGAGCTGTTTTTT | CASSQGRTTGELFF
TRBD1 | TRBJ2-7 | few | TRBV6-2/TRBV6-3 | TGTGCCAGTCTACGACAGGGGTCCTACGAGCAGTACTTC | CASLRQGSYEQYF
- | TRBJ1-1 | - | TRBV30 | TGTGCCTGGAGTGTAGGGTTTGGGCAGTTGAACACTGAAGCTTTCTTT | CAWSVGFGQLNTEAFF
- | TRBJ2-7 | few | TRBV15 | TGTGCCACCAGCAGAGAGGGCCTCTCCTACGAGCAGTACTTC | CATSREGLSYEQYF
- | TRBJ2-1 | - | TRBV5-1 | TGCGCCAGCAGCTCTAGGGGGAATGAAAAGCAGTTCTTC | CASSSRGNEKQFF
- | TRBJ2-3 | - | TRBV18 | TGTGCCAGCTCACCACTAGGAACAGATACGCAGTATTTT | CASSPLGTDTQYF
TRBD2 | TRBJ2-1 | - | TRBV5-1 | TGCGCCAGCAGCTTGGGTGGGACTAGCCTACCGAACAATGAGCAGTTCTTC | CASSLGGTSLPNNEQFF
TRBD2 | TRBJ2-1 | few | TRBV7-8 | TGTGCCAGCAGCTTTAATCCGGGACTAGCGGAGCCGGACAATGAGCAGTTCTTC | CASSFNPGLAEPDNEQFF